This is a list of T cell receptor beta chains from one sample in a study of T cells expressing NK-cell markers. TCRdb re-called the 5' RACE reads and gives one entry per CDR3 protein, without DNA. Its table lists about 140,000 distinct CDR3 sequences. What was sequenced was blood T cells: a sorted CD56 or NKG2C T cell subset, CD4+ or CD8+ T cells, or bulk PBMC T cells (not recorded which). Every receptor here comes from a man aged 18 to 30 in good health. Each CDR3 is given with its conserved first and last residue.

j_call v_call cdr3_aa
TRBJ2-1 TRBV27 CASSFRDSENEQFF
TRBJ2-3 TRBV24-1 CATSDWGGSGDTQYF
TRBJ2-1 TRBV20-1 CSARALTSGAYNEQFF
TRBJ1-1 TRBV6-1 CASSIRTLILVNTEAFF
TRBJ2-3 TRBV15 CATSVRASSTDTQYF
TRBJ2-6 TRBV20-1 CSAIRPSGANVLTF
TRBJ2-2 TRBV10-3 CAISAGTKHRRELFF
TRBJ2-1 TRBV7-8 CASSPITAGGPYNEQFF
TRBJ1-2 TRBV20-1 CSARDSSHSYGYTF
TRBJ1-1 TRBV6-5 CASSYSGPGYSEAFF
TRBJ1-1 TRBV20-1 CSVQQGWGTEAFF
TRBJ2-4 TRBV6-2/TRBV6-3 CASSYGVGRPESIQYF
TRBJ2-5 TRBV7-2 CASSFSRNQETQYF
TRBJ2-1 TRBV25-1 CASSEYDGAYNEQFF
TRBJ2-4 TRBV18 CASSRPEDIQYF
TRBJ2-7 TRBV29-1 CSVELPVGSGSTLVGYEQYF
TRBJ1-1 TRBV12-3/TRBV12-4 CASSGTLEAFF
TRBJ2-1 TRBV20-1 CSAPTIMDYNEQFF
TRBJ2-1 TRBV12-3/TRBV12-4 CASDSRDRSYNEQFF
TRBJ2-5 TRBV15 CATSVGTGWETQYF
TRBJ2-2 TRBV6-1 CASSEGGGSGELFF
TRBJ2-1 TRBV21-1 CATGGQGINNEQFF
TRBJ2-7 TRBV12-3/TRBV12-4 CASSLLAGGSNEQYF
TRBJ2-3 TRBV29-1 CSVDVVTFETDTQYF
TRBJ2-7 TRBV30 CAWSVMTGGDEQYF
TRBJ2-2 TRBV11-2 CASSSSRLNTGELFF
TRBJ2-2 TRBV27 CASSNSLGELFF
TRBJ2-1 TRBV12-3/TRBV12-4 CASTHGGRDNEQFF
TRBJ1-1 TRBV19 CASSITGNMNTEAFF